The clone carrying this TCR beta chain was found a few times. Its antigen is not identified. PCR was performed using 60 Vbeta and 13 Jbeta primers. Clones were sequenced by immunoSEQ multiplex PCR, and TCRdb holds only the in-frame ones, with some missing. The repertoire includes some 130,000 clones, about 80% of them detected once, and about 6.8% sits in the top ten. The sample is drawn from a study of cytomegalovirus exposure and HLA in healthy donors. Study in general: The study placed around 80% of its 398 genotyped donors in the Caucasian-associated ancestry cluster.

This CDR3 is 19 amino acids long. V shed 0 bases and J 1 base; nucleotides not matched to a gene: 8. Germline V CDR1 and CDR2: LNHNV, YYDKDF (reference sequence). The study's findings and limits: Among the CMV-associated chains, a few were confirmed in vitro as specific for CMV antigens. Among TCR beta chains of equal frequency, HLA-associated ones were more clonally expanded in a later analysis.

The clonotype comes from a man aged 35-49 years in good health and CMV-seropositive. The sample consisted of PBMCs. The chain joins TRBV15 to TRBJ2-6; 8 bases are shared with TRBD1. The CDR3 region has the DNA TGTGCCACCAGCAGAGATTCGGCAGGGGGCCGATCTGGGGCCAACGTCCTGACTTTC. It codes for CATSRDSAGGRSGANVLTF.